This passage covers 20 T cell receptor beta chains from one sample sequenced in a study of monozygotic twins with inflammatory bowel disease (dated by TCRdb to the late 2010s). Preparation of the library involved 5' RACE. The instrument was an Illumina HiSeq 2500. One entry per CDR3 protein sequence results from the TCRdb reprocessing of the reads, with DNA left out. The sample's table covers around 450,000 distinct CDR3 sequences. The ten top clones hold about 2.2% of the sample. Sequencing was carried out using blood. The source is a human donor with ulcerative colitis or Crohn's disease, or a healthy co-twin of an affected twin (not recorded which).

The rearrangement links TRBV5-1 to TRBJ2-3; lacking DNA, the TRBD2 call made by TCRdb goes unchecked. The CDR3 runs 14 residues. CDR1 and CDR2 (germline): SGHRS, YFSETQ. CDR3: CASKRDWVTDTQYF.

The J gene is TRBJ2-1, the V gene TRBV7-3. Germline V gives CDR1 SGHTA, CDR2 FQGTGA. The CDR3 consists of 14 residues. The CDR3 sequence: CASSLSSNHNEQFF. The full variable domain, in which reference TRBV7-3 and TRBJ2-1 provide the parts outside the CDR3, is GAGVSQTPSNKVTEKGKYVELRCDPISGHTALYWYRQSLGQGPEFLIYFQGTGAADDSGLPNDRFFAVRPEGSVSTLKIQRTERGDSAVYLCASSLSSNHNEQFFGPGTRLTVL.

The chain combines TRBV7-9 with TRBJ1-3; TCRdb indicates TRBD1, and absent DNA this call remains unverified. Per germline, CDR1 SEHNR and CDR2 FQNEAQ (reference sequence). The CDR3 totals 15 residues. The CDR3 loop is CASSSGRVSGNTIYF.

CDR3 protein: CASSSVTGLTEAFF. The chain employs TRBV11-2 and TRBJ1-1; TCRdb names TRBD1, which stays unverified in the absence of DNA. The CDR3 consists of 14 residues. Germline CDR1 is SGHAT and CDR2 is FQNNGV.

The J gene is TRBJ1-1, the V gene TRBV12-3 or TRBV12-4; the D call of TRBD1 rests on TCRdb alone, since no DNA is present to check it. The CDR3 is made up of 18 amino acids. The CDR3 here is CASSTLAPWGRGETEAFF.

This chain joins TRBV20-1 and TRBJ2-1; TCRdb lists TRBD1, though no DNA is available to test this call. The CDR3 totals 16 residues. Germline loops: CDR1 DFQATT, CDR2 SNEGSKA (reference sequence). Here the CDR3 reads CSATLRSAGAYNEQFF.

The chain couples TRBV20-1 to TRBJ1-2; TCRdb picks TRBD1, but there is no DNA to check that call. CDR3 length equals 14 residues. The germline V gene has CDR1 DFQATT and CDR2 SNEGSKA (reference sequence). CDR3 sequence: CSARGGKGHYGYTF.

CDR3 amino acids: CASSRGTGFDQPQHF. The J gene is TRBJ1-5, the V gene TRBV5-4; as DNA is missing, the TRBD1 call by TCRdb cannot be tested. This CDR3 has 15 residues. Germline V CDR1 and CDR2: SGHNT, YYREEE (reference sequence).

This rearrangement joins TRBV5-6 to TRBJ2-5. The V gene's germline CDR1 is SGHDT and CDR2 YYEEEE. The CDR3 totals 13 residues. The CDR3 loop reads CASSFSSPETQYF.

This chain joins TRBV6-4 and TRBJ2-5; lacking DNA, the TRBD1 call made by TCRdb goes unchecked. There are 15 residues in the CDR3. In germline, CDR1 is MRHNA, CDR2 SNTAGT. The CDR3 protein is CASSDYRGNQETQYF.

The chain joins TRBV5-1 to TRBJ2-1; the D gene TCRdb calls, TRBD1, cannot be checked with no DNA. Germline-derived CDR1 and CDR2 are SGHRS and YFSETQ. The CDR3 length is 14 residues. CDR3: CASSLDHRGGEQFF. Based on the CDR3 plus reference TRBV5-1 and TRBJ2-1, the full variable domain is KAGVTQTPRYLIKTRGQQVTLSCSPISGHRSVSWYQQTPGQGLQFLFEYFSETQRNKGNFPGRFSGRQFSNSRSEMNVSTLELGDSALYLCASSLDHRGGEQFFGPGTRLTVL.

The J gene is TRBJ2-1, the V gene TRBV7-2; the D call of TRBD1 rests on TCRdb alone, since no DNA is present to check it. Germline values: CDR1 SGHTA, CDR2 FQGNSA. The CDR3 length is 15 residues. The CDR3 sequence: CASSKGGPSYNEQFF.

This chain uses TRBV9 with TRBJ2-5; there is no DNA to check the TCRdb D call of TRBD1. This CDR3 region has 14 residues. Germline lookup yields CDR1 SGDLS and CDR2 YYNGEE. The CDR3 protein is CASSVGGNLETQYF.

The J gene is TRBJ1-2, the V gene TRBV20-1; the TCRdb D gene call, TRBD1, has no DNA to confirm it. The CDR3 loop spans 14 amino acids. Germline V lookup: CDR1 DFQATT, CDR2 SNEGSKA (reference sequence). CDR3 region: CSARLRTEPYGYTF.

The gene calls are TRBV18 and TRBJ2-1. This CDR3 contains 13 residues. Germline CDR1 and CDR2: KGHSH and LQKENI. CDR3 region: CASSPPGYNEQFF.

CDR3 in amino acids: CASRAAGGPTDTQYF. The rearrangement links TRBV2 to TRBJ2-3; TCRdb picks TRBD2, but there is no DNA to check that call. Germline loops: CDR1 SNHLY, CDR2 FYNNEI. The CDR3 covers 15 residues.

V is TRBV7-2 and J is TRBJ2-5; the TCRdb call, TRBD1, lacks DNA for checking. Per the germline V gene, CDR1 is SGHTA and CDR2 is FQGNSA. This CDR3 is 16 amino acids long. CDR3 amino acids: CASSLWGGAVGETQYF.

V is TRBV27 and J is TRBJ1-1; TCRdb's D gene call, TRBD1, goes unchecked for lack of DNA. The CDR3 consists of 16 residues. The germline gives CDR1 MNHEY, CDR2 SMNVEV (reference sequence). The CDR3 here is CASILKPIPWNTEAFF.

The chain has TRBV15 and TRBJ2-7; TCRdb's D call, TRBD1, is unchecked because there is no DNA. CDR1 and CDR2 from the germline V gene are LNHNV and YYDKDF (reference sequence). The CDR3 sequence is 14 residues long. CDR3 sequence: CATSSGTGSYKQYF.

The chain has TRBV7-3 and TRBJ2-2; TCRdb calls TRBD1, which cannot be checked without DNA. Germline V gene lookup returns CDR1 SGHTA and CDR2 FQGTGA. The CDR3 contains 16 residues. CDR3 in amino acids: CASSLPTGAITGELFF.